The 13 T cell receptor beta chains presented below share a single source sample, sequenced in a study of T cells in Graves' hyperthyroidism and ophthalmopathy. Amplified TCR beta CDR3 regions derived from RNA transcripts. The TCR CDR3 first-round RT-PCR relied on the HTBI primer set. Each CDR3 protein is one row after TCRdb ran MiXCR on the multiplex PCR reads. The profile shows 300,000 to 450,000 distinct CDR3 sequences, just under 25% of them singletons. Material: blood. The origin of the receptors is a man over 45 with Graves' hyperthyroidism.

The chain joins TRBV19 to TRBJ1-2; D not resolved. Germline CDR1 LNHDA, CDR2 SQIVND (reference sequence). CDR3 length equals 11 residues. V lost 10 bases and J 4 bases, leaving 10 bases between the germline ends. CDR3: CATQDLYGYTF. The CDR3 DNA reads as TGTGCCACTCAGGACCTCTATGGCTACACCTTC.

This clonotype has only a few counts. This chain connects TRBV28 to TRBJ2-7; 9 bases are shared with TRBD1. V lost 5 bases, J lost 5 bases, and 7 bases stayed unmatched. This CDR3 is built from 14 residues. The germline V gene has CDR1 MDHEN and CDR2 SYDVKM. The CDR3 region is CASSAGTGWNEQYF. The CDR3 DNA reads as TGTGCCAGCAGTGCCGGGACAGGGTGGAACGAGCAGTACTTC. The complete variable domain, with remaining parts taken from reference TRBV28 and TRBJ2-7, reads DVKVTQSSRYLVKRTGEKVFLECVQDMDHENMFWYRQDPGLGLRLIYFSYDVKMKEKGDIPEGYSVSREKKERFSLILESASTNQTSMYLCASSAGTGWNEQYFGPGTRLTVT.

This clonotype has only a few counts. The rearrangement joins TRBV6-2 or TRBV6-3 to TRBJ2-1, with 10 positions matching TRBD2. CDR1 is MNHEY, CDR2 SVGEGT, per germline. The ends lost 5 bases at V and 4 bases at J; junction bases unmatched: 8. The CDR3 spans 16 residues. The CDR3 reads CASSGGLAGVYNEQFF. In nucleotides, the CDR3 is TGTGCCAGCAGTGGGGGGCTAGCGGGAGTTTACAATGAGCAGTTCTTC.

Only a few counts were recorded for this clonotype. The V and J genes are TRBV2 and TRBJ2-1; D possibly corresponds to TRBD2 (5 bases). Germline CDR1 SNHLY, CDR2 FYNNEI. V lost 8 bases to trimming and J lost 6 bases, with 14 bases between them. The CDR3 is made up of 13 amino acids. The CDR3: CASEDFDGNEQFF. In DNA, the CDR3 is TGTGCCAGCGAGGACTTCGATGGCAATGAGCAGTTCTTC.

The gene calls are TRBV28 and TRBJ1-6; no firm D call. Germline assignment: CDR1 MDHEN and CDR2 SYDVKM. The CDR3 contains 15 residues. The ends were cut back, 5 bases at V and 0 bases at J, with 8 bases in the middle. The CDR3 nucleotides are TGTGCCAGCAGTCCCGGTAACTCCTATAATTCACCCCTCCACTTT. Residues: CASSPGNSYNSPLHF. Drawing the rest from reference TRBV28 and TRBJ1-6, the complete variable domain is DVKVTQSSRYLVKRTGEKVFLECVQDMDHENMFWYRQDPGLGLRLIYFSYDVKMKEKGDIPEGYSVSREKKERFSLILESASTNQTSMYLCASSPGNSYNSPLHFGNGTRLTVT.

In this sample, this clonotype turned up many times. The chain combines TRBV29-1 with TRBJ2-4, with D perhaps matching TRBD2 (5 bases). CDR3 length equals 14 residues. Looked up from germline, CDR1 is SQVTM and CDR2 is ANQGSEA. The V gene lost 1 base and the J gene lost 5 bases, with 12 bases spanning the gap. The CDR3 DNA is TGCAGCGTTGAAGGTCTCCGGGGAGAAAACATTCAGTACTTC. Translation gives CSVEGLRGENIQYF.

The V call is TRBV6-2 or TRBV6-3, the J call TRBJ1-5; 9 nucleotides agree with TRBD1. The CDR3 runs 14 residues. V dropped 5 bases and J dropped 6; count of bases not matched to a gene: 5. CDR1 and CDR2 from the germline V gene are MNHEY and SVGEGT. The CDR3 sequence: CASSRDREIQPQHF. The CDR3 DNA reads TGTGCCAGCAGTAGGGACAGGGAGATTCAGCCCCAGCATTTT.

The sample holds one count of this clonotype. The chain combines TRBV6-1 with TRBJ1-2; TRBD1 matches at 7 bases. The V and J ends lost 6 bases and 2 bases, in that order; junction bases with no gene match: 9. The germline gives CDR1 MNHNS, CDR2 SASEGT. The length of the CDR3 is 15 residues. The CDR3 here is CASRDLDRTNYGYTF. CDR3 DNA: TGTGCCAGCAGAGACTTGGACAGGACAAACTATGGCTACACCTTC.

The chain has TRBV20-1 and TRBJ2-5, with TRBD2 identical over 11 bases. The CDR3 consists of 14 residues. The trim removed 6 bases at V and 4 bases at J, leaving 7 bases unmatched. Germline V CDR1 and CDR2: DFQATT, SNEGSKA (reference sequence). CDR3 in amino acids: CSAIGLAGGETQYF. The CDR3 DNA sequence: TGCAGTGCGATAGGGCTAGCGGGAGGAGAGACCCAGTACTTC.

This chain connects TRBV18 to TRBJ1-2, with TRBD1 matching 10 bases. The CDR3 runs to 16 residues. V trimming: 5 bases; J trimming: 5 bases; junction bases outside the gene matches: 11. Germline V gene data show CDR1 as KGHSH and CDR2 as LQKENI. The CDR3 protein is CASSGTGDTSSYGYTF. In nucleotides, the CDR3 is TGTGCCAGCTCAGGGACAGGGGATACTTCCTCGTATGGCTACACCTTC.

The gene calls are TRBV2 and TRBJ2-2; no reliable D call. The CDR3 runs 13 residues. Trimming took 4 bases from V and 5 from J, leaving 8 bases between them. CDR1 and CDR2 (germline): SNHLY, FYNNEI. The DNA of the CDR3 is TGTGCCAGCAGTGTTGAGAGGACCGGGGAGCTGTTTTTT. It is translated as CASSVERTGELFF.

V and J are TRBV20-1 and TRBJ2-2; perhaps TRBD2 as D (6 bases). V lost 8 bases and J lost 0, with 13 bases in between. The CDR3 contains 14 residues. The germline V gene encodes CDR1 DFQATT and CDR2 SNEGSKA (reference sequence). CDR3 bases: TGCAGTATGACTAGTTCCGCGAACACCGGGGAGCTGTTTTTT. It codes for CSMTSSANTGELFF.

This CDR3 is CASRLQGMSTDTQYF. The CDR3 nucleotides are TGTGCCAGCAGGCTCCAGGGGATGAGCACAGATACGCAGTATTTT. The chain is built from TRBV7-2 and TRBJ2-3; D is perhaps TRBD1 (6 bases). CDR1 and CDR2 from the germline V gene are SGHTA and FQGNSA. Between the trimmed V and J ends, which lost 6 bases and 0 bases, there was a span of 13 bases. The length of the CDR3 is 15 residues.